What follows describes a single TCR beta chain. Its matching antigen is unknown. The CDR3 covers 13 residues. Deletions cut 8 bases from V and 7 bases from J, with 17 bases between. Germline V CDR1 and CDR2: MNHEY, SMNVEV (reference sequence). TCRdb keeps only in-frame clones here, not all; method: immunoSEQ multiplex PCR. The sample records nearly 110,000 clones, over 80% being singletons. This specimen comes from a study of graft-versus-host responses after intestinal transplantation. Overall study results and limits: GvH clones turned up in recipient marrow; some had shown up first in ileum or blood.

The chain uses TRBV27 and TRBJ1-2; D ambiguous. This receptor was obtained from a human donor who was the organ donor for an intestinal transplant. Source: unstimulated CD4+ T cells sorted from spleen or lymph node cells, taken before transplant. CDR3 sequence (DNA): TGTGCCAGCGCGAAACTGGGCGGCGGTGGCTACACCTTC. This translates into CASAKLGGGGYTF.